This record looks at one T cell receptor (beta chain) sequence and its context. What it binds is unknown. Germline V gene sequence: CDR1 MNHEY, CDR2 SVGEGT. There are 14 residues in the CDR3. TCRdb reanalyzed the 5' RACE reads and collapses them to one entry per CDR3 protein, without DNA. This table holds 420,000 or so distinct CDR3 sequences. These data belong to a study of monozygotic twins with inflammatory bowel disease. Findings and limits, study-wide: Differing T cell subtypes remained indistinguishable.

Sequencing was performed on blood. The sequence derives from a human donor with ulcerative colitis or Crohn's disease, or a healthy co-twin of an affected twin (not recorded which). The rearrangement joins TRBV6-2 or TRBV6-3 to TRBJ2-1; the TCRdb D gene call, TRBD2, has no DNA to confirm it. The CDR3 region is CASMRALGNDEQFF.